The source of this T cell receptor beta chain is a study of blood T cell repertoires in COVID-19. Using immunoSEQ multiplex PCR, the repertoire was profiled, and TCRdb retains in-frame clones only, with some absent. The table lists about 90,000 clones, approximately 90% of them singletons, with 0.35% to 0.5% in the top ten. The V gene's germline CDR1 is SGHVS and CDR2 FNYEAQ. The CDR3 contains 15 residues. Trimming shortened V by 5 bases and J by 5 bases, and 18 bases separated the two germline ends. The sample was peripheral blood. J is TRBJ1-2 and V is TRBV7-6; tentative D call: TRBD1 (6 bases). The sequence was collected from a man aged 60 to 75 with acute or convalescent COVID-19. The CDR3 here is CASSPGGQRTYGYTF. The CDR3 DNA is TGTGCCAGCAGCCCCGGTGGACAGCGGACATATGGCTACACCTTC.